One and the same sample provided the 18 T cell receptor beta chains below, sequenced in a study of T cell repertoires in cytomegalovirus infection. TCRdb redid the calling of the reads with MiXCR, one entry per CDR3 protein. The top ten hold 20% to 30% of the sample, which has approximately 500,000 distinct CDR3 sequences, approximately 17% seen once. The sequencing input was CD8+ T cells from PBMCs. The origin of the receptors is a human donor in good health (CMV status not recorded). Some clones in this sample may be carry-over from other donors' samples.

The table lists this clonotype with a few counts. V gene TRBV5-1 combines with J gene TRBJ1-1; D gene unclear. The length of the CDR3 is 11 residues. Trimming pared 0 bases from V and 12 bases from J, leaving 9 bases between. Germline values: CDR1 SGHRS, CDR2 YFSETQ. The CDR3 DNA reads as TGCGCCAGCAGCTTGGACAAGTCAACTTTCTTT. It encodes CASSLDKSTFF.

This clonotype was observed at least ten times. The chain carries TRBV28 and TRBJ2-1; TRBD1 might be the D (5 bases). CDR3 size: 17 residues. With 6 bases removed from V and 0 bases from J, the gap between germline ends came to 18 bases. Germline CDR1 and CDR2: MDHEN and SYDVKM. CDR3 loop: CASSSLKGRSSYNEQFF. For the CDR3, the DNA is TGTGCCAGCAGCTCCCTCAAGGGGCGCAGCTCCTACAATGAGCAGTTCTTC.

The CDR3 here is CASEGLVLNTEAFF. CDR3 bases: TGTGCCAGCGAAGGATTGGTTCTGAACACTGAAGCTTTCTTT. V gene TRBV2 combines with J gene TRBJ1-1; the D is unclear. CDR3 length: 14 residues. Germline V gene sequence: CDR1 SNHLY, CDR2 FYNNEI. Trimming stripped 8 bases from V and 0 bases from J, with 13 bases between.

This clonotype appeared many times. The rearrangement joins TRBV7-2 to TRBJ2-1; the match to TRBD2 covers 7 bases. Germline-derived CDR1 and CDR2 are SGHTA and FQGNSA. V shed 5 bases, J shed 8 bases, and the junction held 15 bases outside the gene matches. This CDR3 spans 16 amino acids. CDR3 amino acids: CASSPHMSGVGDEQFF. DNA for the CDR3: TGTGCCAGCAGCCCGCACATGAGCGGGGTAGGGGATGAGCAGTTCTTC.

This clonotype came up a few times. CDR3 region: CASSLSPLAGAPEETQYF. DNA for the CDR3: TGTGCCAGCAGTTTATCACCGCTAGCGGGAGCCCCGGAGGAGACCCAGTACTTC. This chain joins TRBV27 and TRBJ2-5; 10 bases line up with TRBD2. V trimming: 0 bases; J trimming: 5 bases; junction bases outside the gene matches: 12. Germline V gene lookup returns CDR1 MNHEY and CDR2 SMNVEV (reference sequence). The CDR3 is 18 residues long.

Ten or more counts support this clonotype. The rearrangement joins TRBV2 to TRBJ1-1; a possible D gene is TRBD1 (6 bases). CDR1 and CDR2 from the germline V gene are SNHLY and FYNNEI. Deletions cut 7 bases from V and 6 bases from J, with 21 bases between. The CDR3 extends over 15 amino acids. The CDR3, as DNA: TGTGCCAGCATCGGGACAAATTCCCGAAACGCTGAAGCTTTCTTT. Translated: CASIGTNSRNAEAFF.

This sequence joins TRBV5-6 and TRBJ2-4; D remains ambiguous. The CDR3 covers 13 residues. Germline V gene lookup returns CDR1 SGHDT and CDR2 YYEEEE. Trimming took off 0 bases at V and 11 bases at J, with 12 bases between the two ends. This CDR3 is CASSLVGNNVQYF. The CDR3, as DNA: TGTGCCAGCAGCTTGGTAGGCAACAACGTTCAGTACTTC. Supplemented by reference TRBV5-6 and TRBJ2-4, the full variable domain reads DAGVTQSPTHLIKTRGQQVTLRCSPKSGHDTVSWYQQALGQGPQFIFQYYEEEERQRGNFPDRFSGHQFPNYSSELNVNALLLGDSALYLCASSLVGNNVQYFGAGTRLSVL.

V usage is TRBV19 and J usage is TRBJ2-1, with 8 bases that match TRBD1. The junction had 10 bases not matched to a gene; V was cut back by 3 bases and J by 9 bases. Germline CDR1 is LNHDA and CDR2 is SQIVND (reference sequence). The CDR3 spans 15 residues. CDR3 amino acids: CASSMQSRGHSEQFF. DNA of the CDR3: TGTGCCAGTAGTATGCAATCCAGGGGGCATAGTGAGCAGTTCTTC.

This clonotype was seen a handful of times. The chain employs TRBV9 and TRBJ2-3, with unresolved D. Trimming took 4 bases from V and 2 from J, leaving 11 bases between them. This CDR3 comprises 14 residues. CDR1 is SGDLS, CDR2 YYNGEE, per germline. The DNA for the CDR3 is TGTGCCAGCAGCCAAGAAAGCCTCACAGATACGCAGTATTTT. Translation gives CASSQESLTDTQYF.

This clonotype was seen at least ten times. The V and J genes are TRBV7-9 and TRBJ2-7; TRBD2 matches at 8 bases. J lost 3 bases, V lost 5 bases, and 9 bases had no gene match. This CDR3 has 15 amino acids. Germline-derived CDR1 and CDR2 are SEHNR and FQNEAQ (reference sequence). The CDR3 region is CASSLALAELYEQYF. Written as DNA, the CDR3 is TGTGCCAGCAGCCTCGCACTAGCGGAGCTCTACGAGCAGTACTTC.

This clonotype was detected only a few times. The chain has TRBV5-5 and TRBJ2-2, with TRBD1 identical over 8 bases. J lost 0 bases, V lost 1 base, and 5 bases had no gene match. Germline CDR1 is SGHKS and CDR2 is YYEKEE (reference sequence). The CDR3 has 17 residues. The CDR3 here is CASSLIDRGPNTGELFF. DNA of the CDR3: TGTGCCAGCAGCTTGATCGACAGGGGACCGAACACCGGGGAGCTGTTTTTT. The full variable domain, its missing parts supplied by reference TRBV5-5 and TRBJ2-2, is DAGVTQSPTHLIKTRGQQVTLRCSPISGHKSVSWYQQVLGQGPQFIFQYYEKEERGRGNFPDRFSARQFPNYSSELNVNALLLGDSALYLCASSLIDRGPNTGELFFGEGSRLTVL.

This clonotype has ten or more counts. The rearrangement joins TRBV7-9 to TRBJ1-1, with a tentative D call TRBD1 (6 bases). Trimming removed 5 bases at V and 11 bases at J, with 15 bases between. The V gene's germline CDR1 is SEHNR and CDR2 FQNEAQ (reference sequence). This CDR3 has 12 amino acids. The CDR3 loop is CASSPGGAPAFF. DNA for the CDR3: TGTGCCAGCAGCCCGGGGGGGGCGCCGGCTTTCTTT.

In regard to this clonotype: This may be a read error, as it is one base from a much larger clone. No conserved phenylalanine or tryptophan ends this CDR3, so it is likely a read error. The CDR3 loop reads CAATSGTSQETQYL. CDR3 sequence (DNA): TGTGCCGCCACTAGCGGGACCTCTCAAGAGACCCAGTACTTA. The V call is TRBV7-4, the J call TRBJ2-5; 10 positions agree with TRBD2. This CDR3 comprises 14 residues. The germline gives CDR1 SGHVT, CDR2 SQSDAQ. V was pared by 11 bases and J by 2 bases, with 8 bases of the junction left unmatched.

The table lists this clonotype with a few counts. The chain recombines TRBV6-1 with TRBJ1-1; D gene ambiguous. V gave up 2 bases and J gave up 6 bases, with 16 bases separating them. The CDR3 has 15 residues. CDR1 and CDR2 (germline): MNHNS, SASEGT. The CDR3 nucleotides are TGTGCCAGCAGTGAATGGCCGGAGTGGGGTTCTGAAGCTTTCTTT. Its protein product is CASSEWPEWGSEAFF.

The chain is built from TRBV5-6 and TRBJ2-7; D remains unclear. Trimming stripped 5 bases from V and 6 bases from J, with 9 bases between. The V gene's germline CDR1 is SGHDT and CDR2 YYEEEE. The CDR3 sequence is 11 residues long. The chain's CDR3 is CASSSSVEQYF. CDR3 DNA sequence: TGTGCCAGCAGTTCCTCAGTCGAGCAGTACTTC.

This clonotype showed up many times. The gene calls are TRBV4-1 and TRBJ2-3; 9 bases are a match to TRBD2. Germline V CDR1 and CDR2: MGHRA, YSYEKL. J gave up 2 bases and V 0 bases, and 6 bases lay outside the gene matches. The length of the CDR3 is 17 residues. Written as DNA, the CDR3 is TGCGCCAGCAGCCAAGAAGGCCCTAGCGGGGTCACAGATACGCAGTATTTT. This gives the protein CASSQEGPSGVTDTQYF.

With regard to this clonotype: The CDR3 does not close with the conserved phenylalanine or tryptophan, likely indicating a read error. The chain is built from TRBV3-1 and TRBJ2-7; D call uncertain. This CDR3 region has 15 residues. Germline loops: CDR1 LGHDT, CDR2 YNNKEL (reference sequence). Trimming removed 0 bases at V and 4 bases at J, with 13 bases between. The CDR3 spells CASSQEVEDIYEQYL. The CDR3 DNA reads as TGTGCCAGCAGCCAAGAGGTTGAGGATATATACGAGCAGTACTTA.

This chain links TRBV7-3 with TRBJ1-2, with D unresolved. CDR1 is SGHTA, CDR2 FQGTGA, per germline. The V and J ends lost 1 base and 4 bases respectively, with 19 bases between them. The CDR3 contains 17 residues. CDR3 in DNA: TGTGCCAGCAGCTTAAGGTTTTGGGCCAGCCAAAGCTATGGCTACACCTTC. Its translation is CASSLRFWASQSYGYTF.